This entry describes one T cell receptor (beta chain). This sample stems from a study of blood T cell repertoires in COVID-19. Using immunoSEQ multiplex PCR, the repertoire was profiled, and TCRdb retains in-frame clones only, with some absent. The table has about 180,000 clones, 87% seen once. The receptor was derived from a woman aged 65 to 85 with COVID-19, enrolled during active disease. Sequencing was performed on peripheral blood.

DNA of the CDR3: TGTGCCAGCAGCTTAAGGGACTCCGGAGGCGGGGAGCTGTTTTTT. Its translation: CASSLRDSGGGELFF. This chain uses TRBV7-9 with TRBJ2-2; D perhaps matches TRBD2 (6 bases). This CDR3 is built from 15 residues. V gave up 2 bases and J gave up 7 bases, with 14 bases separating them. CDR1 and CDR2 (germline): SEHNR, FQNEAQ (reference sequence).